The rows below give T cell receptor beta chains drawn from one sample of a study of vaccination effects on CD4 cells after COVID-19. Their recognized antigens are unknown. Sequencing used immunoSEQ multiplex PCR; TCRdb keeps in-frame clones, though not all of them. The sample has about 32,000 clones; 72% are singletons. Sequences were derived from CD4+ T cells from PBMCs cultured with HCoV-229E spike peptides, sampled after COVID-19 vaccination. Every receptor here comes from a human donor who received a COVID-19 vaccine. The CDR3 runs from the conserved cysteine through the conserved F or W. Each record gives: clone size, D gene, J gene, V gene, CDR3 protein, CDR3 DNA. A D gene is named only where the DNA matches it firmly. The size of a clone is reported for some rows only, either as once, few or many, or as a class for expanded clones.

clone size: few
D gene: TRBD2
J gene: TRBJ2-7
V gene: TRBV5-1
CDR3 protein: CASSQDSYSGGLYEQYF
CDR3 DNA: TGCGCCAGCAGCCAAGACTCCTATAGCGGGGGCCTCTACGAGCAGTACTTC

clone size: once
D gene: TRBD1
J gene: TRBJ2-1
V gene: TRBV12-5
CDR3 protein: CASGTSAGTGGRGSYNEQFF
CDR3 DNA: TGTGCTAGTGGTACCTCGGCCGGGACAGGGGGCCGTGGCTCCTACAATGAGCAGTTCTTC

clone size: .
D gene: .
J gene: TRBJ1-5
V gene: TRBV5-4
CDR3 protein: CASSADTNQPQHF
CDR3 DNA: TGTGCCAGCAGCGCGGACACTAATCAGCCCCAGCATTTT

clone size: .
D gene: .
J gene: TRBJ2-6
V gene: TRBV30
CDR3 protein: CAWQGVTGANVLTF
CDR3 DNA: TGTGCCTGGCAAGGGGTAACTGGGGCCAACGTCCTGACTTTC

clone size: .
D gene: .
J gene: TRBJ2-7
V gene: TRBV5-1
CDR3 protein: CASSPITAKGNYEQYF
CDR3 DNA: TGCGCCAGCAGCCCGATCACAGCAAAAGGAAACTACGAGCAGTACTTC

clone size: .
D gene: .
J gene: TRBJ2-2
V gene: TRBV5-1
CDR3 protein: CASSASVANTGELFF
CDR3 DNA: TGCGCCAGCAGCGCGTCGGTTGCGAACACCGGGGAGCTGTTTTTT

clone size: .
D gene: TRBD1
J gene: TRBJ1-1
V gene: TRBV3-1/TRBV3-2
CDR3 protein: CASSQSRGREAFF
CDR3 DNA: TGTGCCAGCAGCCAGAGCAGGGGGCGTGAAGCTTTCTTT

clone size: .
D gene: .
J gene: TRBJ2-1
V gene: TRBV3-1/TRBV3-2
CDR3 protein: CASSLPSMQQFF
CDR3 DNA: TGTGCCAGCAGCCTGCCTAGTATGCAACAGTTCTTC

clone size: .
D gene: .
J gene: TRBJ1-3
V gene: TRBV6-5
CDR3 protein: CASSYSAGNTIYF
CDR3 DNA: TGTGCCAGCAGTTACTCGGCTGGAAACACCATATATTTT

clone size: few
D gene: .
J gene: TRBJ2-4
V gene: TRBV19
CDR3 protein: CATSIGLSAKNIQYF
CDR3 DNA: TGTGCCACCTCAATAGGTCTTTCGGCCAAAAACATTCAGTACTTC

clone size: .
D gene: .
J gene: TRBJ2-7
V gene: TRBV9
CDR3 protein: CASSPGTHSYEQYF
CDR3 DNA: TGTGCCAGCAGCCCCGGGACACACTCCTACGAGCAGTACTTC

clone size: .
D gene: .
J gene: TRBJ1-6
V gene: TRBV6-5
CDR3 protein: CASTSFPGYNSPLHF
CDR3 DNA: TGTGCCAGCACCTCATTCCCAGGCTATAATTCACCCCTCCACTTT

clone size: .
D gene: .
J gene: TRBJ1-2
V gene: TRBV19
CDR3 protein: CASSIAPDLNYGYTF
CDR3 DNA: TGTGCCAGTAGTATAGCCCCCGACCTTAACTATGGCTACACCTTC

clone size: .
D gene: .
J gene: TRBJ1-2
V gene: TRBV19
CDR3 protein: CATRTTVLYGYTF
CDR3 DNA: TGTGCCACCCGAACGACGGTTCTCTATGGCTACACCTTC

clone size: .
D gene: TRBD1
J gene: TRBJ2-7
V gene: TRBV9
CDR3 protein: CASSFGTGSYEQYF
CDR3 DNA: TGTGCCAGCAGCTTTGGGACAGGATCGTACGAGCAGTACTTC

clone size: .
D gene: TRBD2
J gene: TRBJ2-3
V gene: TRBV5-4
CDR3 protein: CASRRSGSPSTDTQYF
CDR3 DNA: TGTGCCAGCAGGCGTAGCGGGAGCCCTAGCACAGATACGCAGTATTTT

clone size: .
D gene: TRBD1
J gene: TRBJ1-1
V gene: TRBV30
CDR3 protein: CAWSGQGWGTEAFF
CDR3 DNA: TGTGCCTGGAGTGGACAGGGTTGGGGCACTGAAGCTTTCTTT

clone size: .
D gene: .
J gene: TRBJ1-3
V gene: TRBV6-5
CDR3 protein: CATRQEYLSGNTIYF
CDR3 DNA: TGTGCCACACGACAGGAATATCTCTCTGGAAACACCATATATTTT

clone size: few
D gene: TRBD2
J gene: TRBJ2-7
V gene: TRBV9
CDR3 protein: CASSEGTSGRLASYEQYF
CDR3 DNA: TGTGCCAGCAGCGAGGGGACTAGCGGGAGACTTGCCTCCTACGAGCAGTACTTC

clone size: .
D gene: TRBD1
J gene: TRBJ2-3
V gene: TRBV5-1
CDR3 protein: CASSRETGGYTDTQYF
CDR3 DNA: TGCGCCAGCAGCCGGGAGACAGGGGGCTACACAGATACGCAGTATTTT

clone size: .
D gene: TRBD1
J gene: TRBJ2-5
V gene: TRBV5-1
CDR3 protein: CASGTGGQETQYF
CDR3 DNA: TGCGCCAGCGGGACAGGGGGCCAAGAGACCCAGTACTTC

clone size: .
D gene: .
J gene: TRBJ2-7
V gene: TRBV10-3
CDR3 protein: CATVQGTSYEQYF
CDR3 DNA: TGTGCCACAGTACAGGGAACCTCCTACGAGCAGTACTTC